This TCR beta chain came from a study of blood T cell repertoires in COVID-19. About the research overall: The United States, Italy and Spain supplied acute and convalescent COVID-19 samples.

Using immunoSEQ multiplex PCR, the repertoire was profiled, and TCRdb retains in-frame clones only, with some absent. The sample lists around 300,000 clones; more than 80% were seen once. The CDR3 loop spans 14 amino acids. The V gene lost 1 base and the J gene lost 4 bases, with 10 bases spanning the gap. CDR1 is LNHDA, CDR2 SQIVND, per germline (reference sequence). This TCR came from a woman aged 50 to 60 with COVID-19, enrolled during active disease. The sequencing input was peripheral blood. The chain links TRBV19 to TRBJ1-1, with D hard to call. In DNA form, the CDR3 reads TGTGCCAGTAGTATAGCTTTGGTTAGCACTGAAGCTTTCTTT. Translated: CASSIALVSTEAFF.